Many counts were recorded for the clone carrying this T cell receptor beta chain. What it binds is not known. These data are taken from a study of regulatory T cells in long-lasting Graves disease. Arm-PCR of CDR3 regions with iRepertoire HTBI primers generated TCR beta libraries. TCRdb called the multiplex PCR reads again in MiXCR, with one record for every CDR3 protein. This sample has approximately 400,000 distinct CDR3 sequences, with 15% found just once. Time point described: newly diagnosed GD, antithyroid drugs for less than 3 months. PBMCs provided the RNA from which the TCR library was made. V lost 9 bases to trimming and J lost 3 bases, with 17 bases between them. Per germline, CDR1 KGHDR and CDR2 SFDVKD. CDR3 size: 15 residues. General study points: With a small sample size, accuracy may have been reduced. Lower TCR diversity characterized persistent Graves' patients relative to newly diagnosed patients.

This same sample was also taken into another study, of T cells in Graves' hyperthyroidism and ophthalmopathy. That source notes: The study used the HTBI primer set for a first-round RT-PCR of the TCR CDR3.

The receptor was derived from a woman aged 25 to 39 with Graves disease. Source: peripheral blood mononuclear cells (PBMCs), taken at new diagnosis, from a patient treated with antithyroid drugs. The chain couples TRBV24-1 to TRBJ2-1; D is unresolved. In nucleotides, the CDR3 is TGTGCCACCTCCTGGGGAATCGGCGGCTACAATGAGCAGTTCTTC. Amino acid sequence: CATSWGIGGYNEQFF.